This T cell receptor (beta chain) originates from a study of cytomegalovirus exposure and HLA in healthy donors. The study's findings and limits: About 87% or about 30% of the time was how often most TCR beta V segments were productive, according to an earlier analysis.

In the case of this clone: The antigen is unknown.

V lost 1 base, J lost 4 bases, and 6 bases stayed unmatched. The CDR3 has 15 residues. CDR1 LGHNA and CDR2 YSLEER come from the germline V gene. 60 Vbeta and 13 Jbeta primers were used in PCR. Method: immunoSEQ multiplex PCR; TCRdb's copy keeps in-frame clones and lacks some. Among over 100,000 clones listed, approximately 75% were seen once. The V and J genes are TRBV4-3 and TRBJ2-5, with TRBD2 matching 7 bases. Sequencing input: PBMCs. The receptor's source is a male donor in good health and CMV-seronegative. The CDR3: CASSQVGGGSETQYF. The CDR3 DNA follows: TGCGCCAGCAGCCAAGTGGGGGGAGGGTCAGAGACCCAGTACTTC.